This is a list of T cell receptor beta chains from one sample in a study of blood T cell repertoires in COVID-19. The table came from immunoSEQ multiplex PCR; TCRdb's copy has only in-frame clones and leaves some out. This sample has roughly 520,000 clones; roughly 90% occur once, and the top ten carry 1.5% to 2%. The sample consisted of PBMCs or T cells enriched from blood (not recorded which). The receptors derive from a middle-aged woman who had recovered from COVID-19. The CDR3 runs from the conserved cysteine through the conserved F or W. A D gene is named only where the DNA matches it firmly. Where a row states a size, it is once, few, many or the class of an expanded clone; other rows omit it.

V: TRBV15
D: TRBD1
J: TRBJ1-2
size: NA
DNA: TGTGCCACCAGCCTAACAGGGGGCTATGGCTACACCTTC
CDR3: CATSLTGGYGYTF

V: TRBV28
D: NA
J: TRBJ2-3
size: NA
DNA: TGTGCCAGCAGTTCCCCACTAGCAAGAGGAGATACGCAGTATTTT
CDR3: CASSSPLARGDTQYF

V: TRBV5-1
D: NA
J: TRBJ1-2
size: NA
DNA: TGCGCCAGCAGAACAGACAGGTCGGGTGGCTACACCTTC
CDR3: CASRTDRSGGYTF

V: TRBV7-9
D: NA
J: TRBJ2-7
size: NA
DNA: TGTGCCAGCAGCTTGAGTCAGGGGCCCGTCTCCTACGAGCAGTACTTC
CDR3: CASSLSQGPVSYEQYF

V: TRBV12-3/TRBV12-4
D: NA
J: TRBJ1-5
size: NA
DNA: TGTGCCAGCAGTGCACCCGGAGGGCCCCAGCATTTT
CDR3: CASSAPGGPQHF

V: TRBV11-3
D: TRBD1
J: TRBJ2-6
size: NA
DNA: TGTGCCAGCAGCTCACCCGGGACAGGGATTATCGGGGCCAACGTCCTGACTTTC
CDR3: CASSSPGTGIIGANVLTF

V: TRBV24-1
D: TRBD2
J: TRBJ2-1
size: NA
DNA: TGTGCCACCAGTGATTTGGTAGCGGGAGGGTACAATGAGCAGTTCTTC
CDR3: CATSDLVAGGYNEQFF

V: TRBV19
D: TRBD2
J: TRBJ2-3
size: NA
DNA: TGTGCCAGTAGTATTCTTGGCGGGAGGGTTCCAGATACGCAGTATTTT
CDR3: CASSILGGRVPDTQYF

V: TRBV30
D: NA
J: TRBJ1-5
size: NA
DNA: TGTGCCCACTCCCGGGGGAATAGCAATCAGCCCCAGCATTTT
CDR3: CAHSRGNSNQPQHF

V: TRBV10-3
D: TRBD1
J: TRBJ1-1
size: NA
DNA: TGTGCCATCGGGAAGCGACAGGGGACCTTCGCTTCTAACACTGAAGCTTTCTTT
CDR3: CAIGKRQGTFASNTEAFF

V: TRBV24-1
D: NA
J: TRBJ2-1
size: NA
DNA: TGTGCCACCAGTGATTTTACGCGGAATGAGCAGTTCTTC
CDR3: CATSDFTRNEQFF

V: TRBV6-6
D: TRBD1
J: TRBJ1-5
size: NA
DNA: TGTGCCAGCAGCCCACGGACAGGGAAAAATCAGCCCCAGCATTTT
CDR3: CASSPRTGKNQPQHF

V: TRBV4-1
D: NA
J: TRBJ2-2
size: NA
DNA: TGCGCCAGCAGCCTTCTAGTGGGCACCGGGGAGCTGTTTTTT
CDR3: CASSLLVGTGELFF

V: TRBV12-3/TRBV12-4
D: NA
J: TRBJ2-7
size: NA
DNA: TGTGCCAGCAGTCCCTCCAGGGGCTACGAGCAGTACTTC
CDR3: CASSPSRGYEQYF

V: TRBV4-3
D: TRBD2
J: TRBJ2-3
size: NA
DNA: TGCGCCAGCAGCCAAGTGCGCGGGAGTGTGGTAGATACGCAGTATTTT
CDR3: CASSQVRGSVVDTQYF

V: TRBV2
D: NA
J: TRBJ1-4
size: NA
DNA: TGTGCCAGCAGACGACAGAGAACTAATGAAAAACTGTTTTTT
CDR3: CASRRQRTNEKLFF

V: TRBV6-5
D: NA
J: TRBJ2-3
size: NA
DNA: TGTGCCAGTAGCTCTAGCACAGATACGCAGTATTTT
CDR3: CASSSSTDTQYF

V: TRBV6-2/TRBV6-3
D: NA
J: TRBJ1-4
size: few
DNA: TGTGCCAGCAGTTACTGGTTCGGGGACACAACTAATGAAAAACTGTTTTTT
CDR3: CASSYWFGDTTNEKLFF

V: TRBV24-1
D: NA
J: TRBJ2-1
size: NA
DNA: TGTGCCACCAGTAAATTGGCTGGACCGAGACTAAAAGAGCAGTTCTTC
CDR3: CATSKLAGPRLKEQFF

V: TRBV5-4
D: TRBD1
J: TRBJ1-5
size: NA
DNA: TGTGCCAGCAGCTTGATGGGACAGGGGGACAATCAGCCCCAGCATTTT
CDR3: CASSLMGQGDNQPQHF

V: TRBV7-2
D: NA
J: TRBJ1-2
size: NA
DNA: TGTGCCAGCAGCTTAGGTACGGGGGTCGAGGCTGGCTACACCTTC
CDR3: CASSLGTGVEAGYTF

V: TRBV3-1/TRBV3-2
D: NA
J: TRBJ2-7
size: few
DNA: TGTGCCAGCAGCCAAGAAGCGGCCTACGAGCAGTACTTC
CDR3: CASSQEAAYEQYF

V: TRBV28
D: TRBD2
J: TRBJ2-7
size: NA
DNA: TGTGCCAGCAGTATAGGGACTAGCGCAACCTACGAGCAGTACTTC
CDR3: CASSIGTSATYEQYF